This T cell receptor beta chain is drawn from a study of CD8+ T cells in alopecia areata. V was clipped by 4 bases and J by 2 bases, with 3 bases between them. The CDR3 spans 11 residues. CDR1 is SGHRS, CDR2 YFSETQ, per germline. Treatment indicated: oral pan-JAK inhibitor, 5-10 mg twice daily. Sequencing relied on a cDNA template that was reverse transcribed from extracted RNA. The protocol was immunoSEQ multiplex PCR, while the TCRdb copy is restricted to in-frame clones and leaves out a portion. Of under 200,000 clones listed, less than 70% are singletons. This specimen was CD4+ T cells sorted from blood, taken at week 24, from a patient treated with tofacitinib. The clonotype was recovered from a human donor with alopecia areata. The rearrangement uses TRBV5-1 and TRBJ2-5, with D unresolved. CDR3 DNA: TGCGCCAGCAGCCAACAAGAGACCCAGTACTTC. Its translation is CASSQQETQYF.